This entry lists 23 T cell receptor beta chains sequenced from one sample in a study of blood T cell repertoires in COVID-19 (dated by TCRdb to the early 2020s). Library preparation used the immunoSEQ multiplex PCR assay. TCRdb took over this immuneACCESS table, retaining in-frame rearrangements with V and J assigned. Such tables are incomplete; in checked studies, under half of the missing clones stem from an unresolved V gene, and the remainder is unexplained. The sample contains 350,000 or so clones, approximately 82% of them found a single time. Of the sample, about 3% falls within the top ten clones. Sequencing was performed on peripheral blood. The source of these receptors is a man aged 30 to 45 with active or convalescent COVID-19.

The gene calls are TRBV7-3 and TRBJ2-1; 10 bases are shared with TRBD2. The germline V gene encodes CDR1 SGHTA and CDR2 FQGTGA. The CDR3 has 17 amino acids. The V and J ends lost 1 base and 6 bases, in that order; junction bases with no gene match: 9. Here the CDR3 reads CASSLRGASGRGNEQFF. The DNA for the CDR3 is TGTGCCAGCAGCTTAAGGGGGGCTAGCGGGAGAGGCAATGAGCAGTTCTTC.

The genes are TRBV6-5 and TRBJ2-2, with D unclear. V was cut by 0 bases and J by 2 bases, with 7 bases left in between. This CDR3 region has 15 residues. CDR1 and CDR2 (germline): MNHEY, SVGAGI. CDR3 DNA sequence: TGTGCCAGCAGTTACTCCGGCGGAAACACCGGGGAGCTGTTTTTT. It yields the protein CASSYSGGNTGELFF.

The V and J genes are TRBV7-9 and TRBJ1-2; maybe TRBD1 (6 bases). The CDR3 loop spans 14 amino acids. Germline CDR1 is SEHNR and CDR2 is FQNEAQ (reference sequence). V was pared by 5 bases and J by 3 bases, with 13 bases between. The CDR3 sequence: CASSGPDRYYGYTF. In DNA, the CDR3 is TGTGCCAGCAGCGGCCCTGACAGGTACTATGGCTACACCTTC.

Written as DNA, the CDR3 is TGTGCCAGCATTCCTCCCCCGGGGGTAAGCGATGAGCAGTTCTTC. Translating it yields CASIPPPGVSDEQFF. The genes are TRBV28 and TRBJ2-1; D is perhaps TRBD2 (6 bases). Germline-derived CDR1 and CDR2 are MDHEN and SYDVKM. This CDR3 is built from 15 residues. Trimming shortened V by 7 bases and J by 8 bases, and 21 bases separated the two germline ends.

V usage is TRBV28 and J usage is TRBJ1-4, with 10 positions matching TRBD1. Trimming at V came to 6 bases and at J to 11 bases, leaving 12 bases not matched to a gene. Germline lookup yields CDR1 MDHEN and CDR2 SYDVKM. The CDR3 runs 15 residues. This chain's CDR3 is CASSAPGTGDSKLFF. The CDR3 coding sequence is TGTGCCAGCAGCGCCCCCGGGACAGGGGATTCGAAACTGTTTTTT.

The chain recombines TRBV14 with TRBJ2-7; a possible D gene is TRBD1 (6 bases). V was cut by 3 bases and J by 6 bases, with 12 bases left in between. CDR3 length: 13 residues. Per germline, CDR1 SGHDN and CDR2 FVKESK. CDR3 sequence reads: CASSQVVGGEQYF. CDR3 DNA sequence: TGTGCCAGCAGCCAGGTCGTAGGGGGCGAGCAGTACTTC.

The gene calls are TRBV6-4 and TRBJ1-2; no firm D call. The CDR3 has 12 residues. V was clipped by 6 bases and J by 6 bases, with 11 bases between them. Per the germline V gene, CDR1 is MRHNA and CDR2 is SNTAGT. CDR3 amino acids: CASRGGRDGYTF. The CDR3 DNA is TGTGCCAGCAGGGGCGGGCGGGATGGCTACACCTTC.

V usage is TRBV10-3 and J usage is TRBJ1-6, with 7 bases aligning to TRBD1. Trimming cost V 6 bases and J 1 base; bases outside gene matches: 3. CDR1 is ENHRY and CDR2 is SYGVKD in the germline V gene. The CDR3 extends over 15 amino acids. The CDR3 DNA reads TGTGCCATCAGCGAGGGACAGTCCTATAATTCACCCCTCCACTTT. It codes for CAISEGQSYNSPLHF.

The chain has TRBV5-1 and TRBJ1-1; no reliable D call. The CDR3 is 14 residues long. The germline CDR1 and CDR2 sequences are SGHRS and YFSETQ. Deletions cut 4 bases from V and 0 bases from J, with 10 bases between. The CDR3 protein is CASSVDGLNTEAFF. The CDR3 region has the DNA TGCGCCAGCAGCGTTGACGGGTTGAACACTGAAGCTTTCTTT. Together with reference TRBV5-1 and TRBJ1-1, the CDR3 gives the full variable domain: KAGVTQTPRYLIKTRGQQVTLSCSPISGHRSVSWYQQTPGQGLQFLFEYFSETQRNKGNFPGRFSGRQFSNSRSEMNVSTLELGDSALYLCASSVDGLNTEAFFGQGTRLTVV.

This rearrangement joins TRBV5-1 to TRBJ2-1; D ambiguous. Germline lookup yields CDR1 SGHRS and CDR2 YFSETQ. The CDR3 contains 12 residues. Trimming took off 6 bases at V and 4 bases at J, with 8 bases between the two ends. The CDR3 coding sequence is TGCGCCAGCACCCAAACTTACAATGAGCAGTTCTTC. Its translation is CASTQTYNEQFF.

The CDR3 loop is CASSVGSMVAFF. The CDR3 coding sequence is TGTGCCAGCAGCGTCGGGAGTATGGTGGCTTTCTTT. The V call is TRBV5-6, the J call TRBJ1-1; no clear D. The V end was cut by 4 bases, the J end by 11 bases, with 15 bases between. The CDR3 is made up of 12 amino acids. CDR1 is SGHDT, CDR2 YYEEEE, per germline.

The rearrangement links TRBV6-6 to TRBJ1-4, with 8 bases fitting TRBD1. The germline gives CDR1 MNHNY, CDR2 SVGAGI (reference sequence). V was clipped by 6 bases and J by 8 bases; unmatched bases: 8. The CDR3 runs to 14 residues. CDR3 nucleotide sequence: TGTGCCAGCAGCCCCGGGACAGGTGACGAAAAACTGTTTTTT. Amino acid sequence: CASSPGTGDEKLFF.

The J gene is TRBJ2-1, the V gene TRBV30, with 10 bases identical to TRBD1. Losses at the gene ends were 2 bases for V and 3 bases for J; bases not matched to a gene: 4. The germline V gene has CDR1 GTSNPN and CDR2 SVGIG (reference sequence). CDR3 length equals 15 residues. CDR3 sequence (DNA): TGTGCCTGGAGTCTGAGGACAGGGGGCTACAATGAGCAGTTCTTC. Amino acids: CAWSLRTGGYNEQFF.

The chain has TRBV6-1 and TRBJ2-1; D is unresolved. The CDR3 has 13 amino acids. CDR1 is MNHNS and CDR2 is SASEGT in the germline V gene. V lost 3 bases and J 6 bases, leaving 9 bases between the germline ends. CDR3 sequence (DNA): TGTGCCAGCAGTGAGAATTGGGCCAATGAGCAGTTCTTC. Translation gives CASSENWANEQFF.

V usage is TRBV12-5 and J usage is TRBJ1-5, with 7 bases identical to TRBD1. The junction had 3 bases not matched to a gene; V was cut back by 1 base and J by 3 bases. From germline, CDR1 is LGHNT and CDR2 FRNRAP. This CDR3 region has 15 residues. The CDR3 region is CASGLAGGSNQPQHF. The CDR3 region has the DNA TGTGCTAGTGGTTTGGCAGGGGGGTCCAATCAGCCCCAGCATTTT.

The genes are TRBV28 and TRBJ1-4; 7 nucleotides match TRBD1. This CDR3 has 15 residues. The V gene end was trimmed by 6 bases and the J gene end by 2 bases; junction bases not matched to a gene: 6. CDR1 is MDHEN and CDR2 is SYDVKM in the germline V gene. In DNA form, the CDR3 reads TGTGCCAGCAGCGAGAGGGGGCGCACTAATGAAAAACTGTTTTTT. This encodes CASSERGRTNEKLFF.

The chain couples TRBV19 to TRBJ2-1; 11 nucleotides agree with TRBD2. Germline values: CDR1 LNHDA, CDR2 SQIVND (reference sequence). J lost 3 bases, V lost 10 bases, and 5 bases had no gene match. CDR3 length: 14 amino acids. The CDR3 loop reads CATMGLADYNEQFF. CDR3 coding DNA: TGTGCCACCATGGGACTAGCGGACTACAATGAGCAGTTCTTC.

This chain joins TRBV5-1 and TRBJ2-7; a possible D gene is TRBD2 (5 bases). CDR3 length: 15 amino acids. Germline V gene sequence: CDR1 SGHRS, CDR2 YFSETQ. The germline V and J ends were trimmed by 2 bases and 3 bases, with 15 bases remaining between them. The CDR3 loop is CASSFRGRGLYEQYF. For the CDR3, the DNA is TGCGCCAGCAGCTTCCGAGGGCGCGGTCTCTACGAGCAGTACTTC.

This clone was found a few times. The rearrangement joins TRBV7-2 to TRBJ2-1; unclear D gene. The CDR3 loop spans 14 amino acids. Trimming shortened V by 4 bases and J by 9 bases, and 16 bases separated the two germline ends. Germline V gene sequence: CDR1 SGHTA, CDR2 FQGNSA. In DNA, the CDR3 is TGTGCCAGCAGCTCCCAGCGTAGCCCGGGTGAGCAGTTCTTC. This gives the protein CASSSQRSPGEQFF.

V is TRBV6-5 and J is TRBJ1-4; D may be TRBD1 (6 bases). Per germline, CDR1 MNHEY and CDR2 SVGAGI. The V end lost 6 bases, the J end lost 3 bases, and 11 bases lay between the germline ends. This CDR3 spans 14 amino acids. CDR3: CASSPGVANEKLFF. The CDR3 DNA reads TGTGCCAGCAGCCCAGGGGTTGCTAATGAAAAACTGTTTTTT.

V and J are TRBV7-9 and TRBJ2-1; 11 bases line up with TRBD2. Germline V gene data show CDR1 as SEHNR and CDR2 as FQNEAQ (reference sequence). The CDR3 sequence is 19 residues long. V lost 2 bases and J lost 0; bases outside the gene matches: 9. The CDR3 bases are TGTGCCAGCAGCTTAAAGTGGACTAGCGGGCCCAGCTCCTACAATGAGCAGTTCTTC. Residues: CASSLKWTSGPSSYNEQFF.

The genes are TRBV5-5 and TRBJ1-6; D remains unclear. The CDR3 runs to 15 residues. The V gene's germline CDR1 is SGHKS and CDR2 YYEKEE (reference sequence). Trimming pared 4 bases from V and 6 bases from J, leaving 14 bases between. The DNA of the CDR3 is TGTGCCAGCAGCCGCCTGTCGGAGTTTAATTCACCCCTCCACTTT. It is translated as CASSRLSEFNSPLHF.

V is TRBV28 and J is TRBJ1-4; D is perhaps TRBD1 (6 bases). Germline loops: CDR1 MDHEN, CDR2 SYDVKM. V lost 2 bases, J lost 0 bases, and 13 bases lay in between. The CDR3 contains 17 residues. The CDR3 is CASSLGGTYATNEKLFF. The DNA for the CDR3 is TGTGCCAGCAGTTTAGGTGGGACATATGCAACTAATGAAAAACTGTTTTTT.